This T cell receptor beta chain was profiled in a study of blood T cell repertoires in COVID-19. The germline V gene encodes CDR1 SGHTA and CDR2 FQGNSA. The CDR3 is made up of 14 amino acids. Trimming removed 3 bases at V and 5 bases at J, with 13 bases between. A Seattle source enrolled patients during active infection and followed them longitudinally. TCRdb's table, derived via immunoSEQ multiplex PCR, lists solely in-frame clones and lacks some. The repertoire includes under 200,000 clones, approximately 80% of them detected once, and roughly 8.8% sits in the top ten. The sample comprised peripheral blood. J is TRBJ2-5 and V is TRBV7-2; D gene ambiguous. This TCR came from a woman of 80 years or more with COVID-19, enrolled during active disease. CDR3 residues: CASSLSSLGETQYF. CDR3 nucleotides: TGTGCCAGCAGCTTGAGTAGCCTGGGTGAGACCCAGTACTTC.